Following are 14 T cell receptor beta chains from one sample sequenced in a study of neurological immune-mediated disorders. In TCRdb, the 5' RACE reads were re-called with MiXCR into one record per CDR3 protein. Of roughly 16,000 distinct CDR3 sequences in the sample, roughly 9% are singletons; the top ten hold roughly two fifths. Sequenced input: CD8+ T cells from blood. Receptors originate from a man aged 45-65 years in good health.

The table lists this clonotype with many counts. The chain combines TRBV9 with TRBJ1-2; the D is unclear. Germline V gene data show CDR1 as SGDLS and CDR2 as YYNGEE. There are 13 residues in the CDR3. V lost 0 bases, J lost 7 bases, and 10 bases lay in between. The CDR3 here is CASSVGVGLGYTF. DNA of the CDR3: TGTGCCAGCAGCGTAGGGGTAGGCCTTGGCTACACCTTC.

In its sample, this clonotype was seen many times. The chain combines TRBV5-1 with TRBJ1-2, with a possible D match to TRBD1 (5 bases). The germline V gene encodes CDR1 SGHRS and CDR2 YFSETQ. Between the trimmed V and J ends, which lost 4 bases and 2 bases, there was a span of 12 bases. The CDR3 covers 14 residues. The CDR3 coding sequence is TGCGCCAGCAGCCCGGAGGGGCCCAACTATGGCTACACCTTC. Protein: CASSPEGPNYGYTF.

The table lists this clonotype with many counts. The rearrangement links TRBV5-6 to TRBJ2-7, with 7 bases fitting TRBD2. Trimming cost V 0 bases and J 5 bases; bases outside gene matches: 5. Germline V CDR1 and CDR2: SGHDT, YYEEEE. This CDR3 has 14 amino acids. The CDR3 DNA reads TGTGCCAGCAGCTTGGGCGGGGGTGGCAACGAGCAGTACTTC. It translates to CASSLGGGGNEQYF. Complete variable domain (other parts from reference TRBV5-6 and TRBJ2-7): DAGVTQSPTHLIKTRGQQVTLRCSPKSGHDTVSWYQQALGQGPQFIFQYYEEEERQRGNFPDRFSGHQFPNYSSELNVNALLLGDSALYLCASSLGGGGNEQYFGPGTRLTVT.

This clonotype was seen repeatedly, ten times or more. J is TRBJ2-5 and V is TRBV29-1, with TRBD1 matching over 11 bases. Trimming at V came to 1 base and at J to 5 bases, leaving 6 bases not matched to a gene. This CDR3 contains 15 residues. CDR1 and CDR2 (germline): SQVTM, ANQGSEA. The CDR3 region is CSVEGLGQGVETQYF. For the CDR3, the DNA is TGCAGCGTTGAAGGGCTGGGACAGGGGGTTGAGACCCAGTACTTC.

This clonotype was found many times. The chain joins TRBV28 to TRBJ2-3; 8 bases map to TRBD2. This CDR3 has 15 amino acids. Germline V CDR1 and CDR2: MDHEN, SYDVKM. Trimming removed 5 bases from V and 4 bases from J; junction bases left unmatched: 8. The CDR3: CASSSGREEADTQYF. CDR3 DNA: TGTGCCAGCAGTAGCGGGAGAGAAGAGGCAGATACGCAGTATTTT.

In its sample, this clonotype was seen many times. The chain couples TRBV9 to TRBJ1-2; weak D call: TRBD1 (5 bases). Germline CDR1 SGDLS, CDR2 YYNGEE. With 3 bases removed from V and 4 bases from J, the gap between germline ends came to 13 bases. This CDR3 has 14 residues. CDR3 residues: CASSGPGRSYGYTF. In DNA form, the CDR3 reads TGTGCCAGCAGCGGCCCGGGACGGAGCTATGGCTACACCTTC.

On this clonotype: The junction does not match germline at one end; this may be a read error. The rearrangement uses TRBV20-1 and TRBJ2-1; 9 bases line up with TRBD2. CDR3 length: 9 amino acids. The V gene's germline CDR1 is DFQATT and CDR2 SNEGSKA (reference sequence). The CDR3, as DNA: TGCGGCGGGGGGGACCCCCTTGTCTTC. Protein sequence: CGGGDPLVF.

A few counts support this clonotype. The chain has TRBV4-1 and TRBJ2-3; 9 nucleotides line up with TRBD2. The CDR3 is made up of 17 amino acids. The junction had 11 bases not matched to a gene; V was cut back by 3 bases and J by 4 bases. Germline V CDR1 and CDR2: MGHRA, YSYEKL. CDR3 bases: TGCGCCAGCAGCCAGGCCTATAGCGGGAGAGGCGCAGATACGCAGTATTTT. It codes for CASSQAYSGRGADTQYF.

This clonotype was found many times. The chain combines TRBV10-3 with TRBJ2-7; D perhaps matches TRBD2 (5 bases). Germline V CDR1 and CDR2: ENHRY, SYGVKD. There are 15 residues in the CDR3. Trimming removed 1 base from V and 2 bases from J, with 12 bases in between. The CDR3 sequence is CAISELLVSTYEQYF. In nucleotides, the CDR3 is TGTGCCATCAGTGAGTTACTAGTTTCCACCTACGAGCAGTACTTC.

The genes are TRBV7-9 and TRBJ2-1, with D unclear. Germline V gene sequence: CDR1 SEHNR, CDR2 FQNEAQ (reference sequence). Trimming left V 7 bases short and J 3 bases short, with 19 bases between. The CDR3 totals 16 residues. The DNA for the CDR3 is TGTGCCAGCAACACCTCCTCTGTCGGCATCTACAATGAGCAGTTCTTC. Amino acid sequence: CASNTSSVGIYNEQFF.

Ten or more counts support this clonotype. The CDR3 DNA reads as TGCAGCGTTGAAGAGGGTGAGGGGATTGGCGATACGCAGTATTTT. The encoded protein is CSVEEGEGIGDTQYF. The V gene is TRBV29-1, the J gene TRBJ2-3; TRBD1 or TRBD2 may be the D gene (5 bases each). The CDR3 runs 15 residues. Germline V gives CDR1 SQVTM, CDR2 ANQGSEA. V gave up 0 bases and J gave up 6 bases, with 16 bases separating them.

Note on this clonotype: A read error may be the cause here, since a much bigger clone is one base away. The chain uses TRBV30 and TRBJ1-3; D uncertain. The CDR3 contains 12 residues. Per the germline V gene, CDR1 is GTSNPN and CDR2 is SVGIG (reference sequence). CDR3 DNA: TGTGACTGGAAGGGTGTTGGAAACACCATATATTTT. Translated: CDWKGVGNTIYF.

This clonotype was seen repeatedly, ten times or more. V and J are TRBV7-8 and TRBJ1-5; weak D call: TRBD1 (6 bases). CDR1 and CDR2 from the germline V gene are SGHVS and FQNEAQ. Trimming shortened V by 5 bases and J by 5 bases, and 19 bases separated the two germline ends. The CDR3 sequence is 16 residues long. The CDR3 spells CASSNAGQGLDQPQHF. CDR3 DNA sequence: TGTGCCAGCAGCAATGCGGGGCAGGGGCTCGATCAGCCCCAGCATTTT.

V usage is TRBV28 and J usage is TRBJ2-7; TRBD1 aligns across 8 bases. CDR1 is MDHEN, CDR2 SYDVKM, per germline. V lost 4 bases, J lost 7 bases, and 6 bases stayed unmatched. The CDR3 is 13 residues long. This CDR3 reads CASSSRTGFEQYF. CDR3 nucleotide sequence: TGTGCCAGCAGTTCTCGGACAGGGTTTGAGCAGTACTTC. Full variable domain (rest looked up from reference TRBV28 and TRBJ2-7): DVKVTQSSRYLVKRTGEKVFLECVQDMDHENMFWYRQDPGLGLRLIYFSYDVKMKEKGDIPEGYSVSREKKERFSLILESASTNQTSMYLCASSSRTGFEQYFGPGTRLTVT.